This T cell receptor beta chain comes out of a study of beta chain features in type 1 diabetes. This clone was seen more than once but under ten times. The antigen is undetermined. Isolated RNA was reverse transcribed in full, so expressed TCRB transcripts were sequenced. Clones were read by immunoSEQ multiplex PCR, and TCRdb kept only the in-frame ones, dropping some. Of about 620,000 clones listed, around 16% are singletons. Study results and limitations: Insertions were fewer and deletions more numerous at VDJ junctions in type 1 diabetes patients.

One heparinised draw, averaging approximately 120 mL, was taken per donor. This CDR3 region has 15 residues. V lost 6 bases to trimming and J lost 0 bases; unmatched junction nucleotides: 4. CDR1 ENHRY and CDR2 SYGVKD come from the germline V gene. V and J are TRBV10-3 and TRBJ2-2, with 7 bases lining up with TRBD1. This sequence originates from a man aged 18 to 30 in good health. The sequenced sample consisted of naive CD4+ T cells from blood. The CDR3 loop reads CAISRQGANTGELFF. CDR3 in DNA: TGTGCCATCAGCCGACAGGGCGCGAACACCGGGGAGCTGTTTTTT.